This TCR beta chain stems from a study of early T cells in non-severe SARS-CoV-2 infection listed by TCRdb under 2021. In terms of the full investigation: Because TCR sequencing was done on bulk RNA from unsorted whole blood, the alpha and beta chains could not be paired.

From the cysteine up to the phenylalanine, the CDR3 has a length of 15 residues. CDR3 DNA is the only sequence kept; it has 45 bases, read in frame from the first base. From a lookup of the germline V gene, CDR1 and CDR2 are MRHNA and SNTAGT. Unmatched junction bases come to 13, with V trimmed by 7 bases and J by 10 bases. Comments on this clonotype: Its cognate antigen has yet to be identified. Per-nucleotide qualities are absent, and no much larger clonotype sits a single base away.

A case-control design nested within a healthcare worker cohort in London, UK, was used, with weekly nasopharyngeal swab PCR tests and blood sampling performed. Healthcare workers were recruited between 23 and 31 March 2020, during the week of the UK lockdown, and were followed weekly for up to roughly 16 weeks. The library was produced with 5' RACE. The run used a NextSeq 500. Unique molecular identifiers were attached to individual cDNA molecules in the TCR library protocol so that sequencing error and PCR bias could be corrected. Sequencing covered both TCR alpha and beta chains, and within each sample the abundances of alpha and beta sequences were tightly co-correlated. In the authors' own workflow: Decombinator V4 was used to annotate the V gene, J gene and CDR3 of the TCR sequences. Expanded TCRs were defined as changing significantly between any two time points under a Poisson model with p below 0.0001. TCR abundances were normalised to the total number of TCRs sequenced per sample and were expressed as counts per million. TRAV1-2 paired with TRAJ12, TRAJ20 or TRAJ33 defined MAIT TCRs, while TRAV10 paired with TRAJ18 defined iNKT TCRs. VDJdb, accessed 1 November 2021, was searched for CMV, EBV and SARS-CoV-2 annotated TCRs, excluding TCRs annotated for multiple antigens. TCRdb reprocessed the public reads (quality trimming at Q25 with fastp, clone calling with MiXCR) and kept in-frame beta chains. Rows are unified per CDR3 protein, each entry keeping the most common DNA and genes. TCRdb, rather than the study authors, made the V and J calls. The sample table shows 70,000 to 95,000 distinct CDR3 sequences, and 8.5% to 10% are seen once. Of the sample, more than 4.5% is held by the ten largest clones.

General findings and caveats noted by the study authors: VDJdb matching was skewed toward anti-spike CD8 responses and likely underestimated virus-specific expansions by missing private and CD4 specificities.

Sequenced: whole blood. The rearrangement combines TRBV6-4 with TRBJ2-1; 10 bases in between match TRBD2. This clonotype was obtained from an adult who was a healthcare worker with PCR-confirmed SARS-CoV-2 infection or an uninfected control (not recorded which). The CDR3 protein is CASTARTSGLGEQFF. The nucleotide sequence is given as TGTGCCAGCACCGCAAGGACTAGCGGACTCGGAGAGCAGTTCTTC.